This T cell receptor (beta chain) derives from a study of blood T cell repertoires in COVID-19. Turning to the study itself: Collection of acute and convalescent COVID-19 samples took place in the United States, Italy and Spain. The cDNA or gDNA used as material had been derived from T cells, B-cell-depleted T cells, or PBMCs.

Authors' methods: Amplified reference gene primers provided the basis for estimating nucleated cell counts. Sequencing used immunoSEQ multiplex PCR; TCRdb keeps in-frame clones, though not all of them. Clonal size and the V and J genes are those of that table, whereas D and trimming came from the DNA. The sample lists more than 95,000 clones, 80% to 90% occurring once. The CDR3 runs to 16 residues. The V gene end was trimmed by 6 bases and the J gene end by 8 bases; junction bases not matched to a gene: 14. CDR1 is SGHRS and CDR2 is YFSETQ in the germline V gene. The sequence came from an older man who had recovered from COVID-19. Sample: peripheral blood. This chain joins TRBV5-1 and TRBJ1-4, with TRBD1 identical over 9 bases. The CDR3: CASNSGRTGAGEKLFF. The CDR3 region has the DNA TGCGCCAGCAATTCGGGACGGACAGGGGCGGGGGAAAAACTGTTTTTT.